The clone carrying this T cell receptor beta chain was observed at least ten times. In TCRdb, the RT-PCR reads were re-called with MiXCR into one record per CDR3 protein. The sample has about 680,000 distinct CDR3 sequences, over 12% seen once. Germline CDR1 is MNHEY and CDR2 is SVGAGI. V lost 2 bases and J lost 3, with 10 bases in between. The CDR3 loop spans 14 amino acids. Sequencing was carried out using memory CD4+ T cells from blood. The rearrangement links TRBV6-5 to TRBJ1-1; a possible D gene is TRBD1 (5 bases). This receptor was taken from a female donor in good health, serving as a healthy control. The CDR3 sequence: CASSYDWGDTEAFF. The CDR3 DNA reads TGTGCCAGCAGTTACGACTGGGGGGACACTGAAGCTTTCTTT.